This T cell receptor (beta chain) is from a study of T cell changes during pregnancy in multiple sclerosis (dated by TCRdb to between 2018 and 2020). Background on the whole study: In women with multiple sclerosis, the researchers looked at how the T cell repertoire shifted as pregnancy progressed.

The library was prepared using the immunoSEQ multiplex PCR assay. Sourced from immuneACCESS, this table was stored by TCRdb with only in-frame sequences that have V and J called. A share of the clones is absent; for the studies checked, an unresolved V gene accounts for under half, and the remainder has no known explanation. The sample table shows tens of thousands of clones, and roughly nine tenths are seen once. The top ten clones comprise approximately 1.4% of the sample. For this clone: The target of this receptor is not known. One base away there is no much larger clone; base qualities are not given.

V is clipped by 0 bases and J by 2 bases, and the sequence between their germline boundaries is 12 bases long. Per the germline V gene, SGHRS is the CDR1 and YFSETQ is the CDR2. From cysteine to phenylalanine, the CDR3 is 15 amino acids long. The retained sequence is limited to the CDR3, 45 bases, with the frame set at the first base. This TCR came from a female donor in good health, enrolled as a control in a pregnancy study. The rearranged segments are TRBV5-1 and TRBJ2-7; the D gene remains uncertain. Sequenced material: peripheral blood, taken after pregnancy. The nucleotide sequence reads TGCGCCAGCAGCTTGGTTGACACCGAAACCTACGAGCAGTACTTC. The translation is CASSLVDTETYEQYF.